Listed below are T cell receptor beta chains from one sample, sequenced in a study of vaccination and CD4 T cells after COVID-19. MiXCR, applied by TCRdb to the PCR reads, yields one record per CDR3 protein. The sample lists around 15,000 distinct CDR3 sequences; less than 30% were seen once. These TCRs are of unknown antigen specificity. Sequenced material: cultured CD4+ T cells from blood. These receptors were obtained from a human donor with COVID-19. CDR3s include the opening cysteine and the closing phenylalanine or tryptophan. A D gene is named only where the DNA matches it firmly. Only part of the rows carry a size: once, few, many, or a class if the clone is expanded.

few TRBJ1-5 TRBV18 NA TGTGCCAGCTCACCACCAAATCAGCAAGCCCAGCATTTT CASSPPNQQAQHF
few TRBJ1-2 TRBV28 NA TGTGCCAGCAGGTCACAGGGTGTTTATGGCTACACCTTC CASRSQGVYGYTF
NA TRBJ2-5 TRBV15 NA TGTGCCACCAGCAGAGAGAAGGGGGGGACCCAGTACTTC CATSREKGGTQYF
NA TRBJ1-4 TRBV5-4 NA TGTGCCAGCAGCCCCTCGGGGGACGGTTCTGAAAAACTGTTTTTT CASSPSGDGSEKLFF
NA TRBJ1-3 TRBV15 TRBD1 TGTGCCACCAGCAGGAACGGACAGGCAGACACCATATATTTT CATSRNGQADTIYF
NA TRBJ1-1 TRBV19 TRBD1 TGTGCCAGTAGTAATGGGTACAGGGGGAGTACTGAAGCTTTCTTT CASSNGYRGSTEAFF
NA TRBJ2-2 TRBV6-1 NA TGTGCCAGCAGGAAAAGGGAGAACACCGGGGAGCTGTTTTTT CASRKRENTGELFF
few TRBJ1-4 TRBV19 NA TGTGCCAGTAGTATAACGACAGGCGCGAATGAAAAACTGTTTTTT CASSITTGANEKLFF
NA TRBJ2-6 TRBV6-1 TRBD1 TGTGCCAGCCGGGCCGGACAGGGGGCGGGTGGGGCCAACGTCCTGACTTTC CASRAGQGAGGANVLTF
few TRBJ2-3 TRBV11-2 TRBD2 TGTGCCAGCAGCTTAGCTAGCCTAGCGGGGGGGCTAGGAGATACGCAGTATTTT CASSLASLAGGLGDTQYF
NA TRBJ1-5 TRBV28 NA TGTGCCGGATCGGGGGGGGTTCAGCCCCAGCATTTT CAGSGGVQPQHF
medium-sized TRBJ1-5 TRBV27 TRBD1 TGTGCCAGCAGTTCCGGGACAGATAGCAATCAGCCCCAGCATTTT CASSSGTDSNQPQHF
few TRBJ1-5 TRBV6-2/TRBV6-3 NA TGTGCCAGCAGTTACTGGGGCAATCAGCCCCAGCATTTT CASSYWGNQPQHF
medium-sized TRBJ2-3 TRBV27 NA TGTGCCAGCAGGAGGTCAGACACAGATACGCAGTATTTT CASRRSDTDTQYF
few TRBJ2-5 TRBV19 TRBD1 TGTGCCAGTAGTTCGACAGGGACGGAGACCCAGTACTTC CASSSTGTETQYF
NA TRBJ2-7 TRBV5-8 TRBD2 TGTGCCAGCAGCGACGGACTAGCGGGGTGGAGCTCCTACGAGCAGTACTTC CASSDGLAGWSSYEQYF
few TRBJ2-5 TRBV4-3 TRBD2 TGCGCCAGCAGCCAACAACTAGCGGGGCGCCAAGAGACCCAGTACTTC CASSQQLAGRQETQYF
NA TRBJ2-5 TRBV18 NA TGTGCCAGCTCACCACGGGGGCCAGGGGAGACCCAGTACTTC CASSPRGPGETQYF
few TRBJ1-1 TRBV20-1 NA TGCAGTGCTAGAACCCCGAGCACCGTGAACACTGAAGCTTTCTTT CSARTPSTVNTEAFF
NA TRBJ1-3 TRBV6-2/TRBV6-3 NA TGTGCCAGCAGGACAGGTTACTCTGGAAACACCATATATTTT CASRTGYSGNTIYF
few TRBJ2-7 TRBV6-1 TRBD1 TGTGCCAGCTGGACAGGGCAAGGCGAGCAGTACTTC CASWTGQGEQYF
NA TRBJ2-2 TRBV5-4 NA TGTGCCACCTCTAGCCCCCCGAACACCGGGGAGCTGTTTTTT CATSSPPNTGELFF
NA TRBJ1-2 TRBV19 TRBD1 TGTGCCAGTAGTATAGCCCACACCGACCGACAGGGGGCGGCTCGTGGCTACACCTTC CASSIAHTDRQGAARGYTF
NA TRBJ2-4 TRBV2 NA TGTGCCAGCAGGGAGGAGATGATTATAGCCAAAAACATTCAGTACTTC CASREEMIIAKNIQYF
medium-sized TRBJ1-1 TRBV5-6 NA TGTGCCAGCAGCCCGGACGGGGGTAATATGGCTGAAGCTTTCTTT CASSPDGGNMAEAFF
few TRBJ1-5 TRBV6-1 NA TGTGCCAGCAGTGAACAGGATAGCAATCAGCCCCAGCATTTT CASSEQDSNQPQHF
few TRBJ1-4 TRBV10-1 NA TGCGCCAGCAGCCGGGTCACTAATGAAAAACTGTTTTTT CASSRVTNEKLFF
few TRBJ2-3 TRBV7-8 NA TGTGCCAGCAGCTTAGATACGTCCTATAGCACAGATACGCAGTATTTT CASSLDTSYSTDTQYF
NA TRBJ2-3 TRBV6-1 NA TGTGCCAGCAGAATCCTCGCCCCAGATACGCAGTATTTT CASRILAPDTQYF
few TRBJ1-1 TRBV23-1 NA TGCGCCAGCATTGCGGGGGCGACGAACACTGAAGCTTTCTTT CASIAGATNTEAFF
medium-sized TRBJ1-2 TRBV10-3 TRBD1 TGTGCCACCCAACGATCCAGACAGGGGCCTCATGGCTACACCTTC CATQRSRQGPHGYTF
few TRBJ2-4 TRBV15 NA TGTGCCACCAGCAGAGATCCCGAACCGGGACGTAATATTGGCATTCAGTACTTC CATSRDPEPGRNIGIQYF
NA TRBJ2-3 TRBV15 TRBD2 TGTGCCACCAGCATACTAGCGGGGTCGACAGATACGCAGTATTTT CATSILAGSTDTQYF
NA TRBJ2-3 TRBV5-1 NA TGCGCCAGCCAAGACAGGACAGACCGCACAGATACGCAGTATTTT CASQDRTDRTDTQYF
few TRBJ2-7 TRBV18 NA TGTGCCAGCTCACCAGCAGGGGTCCTCCCCCTATACGAGCAGTACTTC CASSPAGVLPLYEQYF
NA TRBJ2-5 TRBV25-1 TRBD2 TGTGCCAGCAGTGAAGGACTAGCCCCAGAGACCCAGTACTTC CASSEGLAPETQYF
few TRBJ2-7 TRBV7-6 TRBD2 TGTGCCAGCAGCTTAGCTAGCGGGGGGACCTACGAGCAGTACTTC CASSLASGGTYEQYF
NA TRBJ1-5 TRBV29-1 TRBD1 TGCAGCGTAAGGACAGGGGCCAGCAATCAGCCCCAGCATTTT CSVRTGASNQPQHF
NA TRBJ2-3 TRBV7-9 NA TGTGCCAGCAGCTTAGGACAGTTAGGGGATACGCAGTATTTT CASSLGQLGDTQYF
few TRBJ2-1 TRBV7-7 TRBD2 TGTGCTAGCAGCCCCAGCCTAGCGGGGGGGACCTACAATGAGCAGTTCTTC CASSPSLAGGTYNEQFF
NA TRBJ2-3 TRBV29-1 NA TGCAGCGTTGAAGCACCACCTTCTTGGCAGGCCACCACAGATACGCAGTATTTT CSVEAPPSWQATTDTQYF
few TRBJ1-2 TRBV6-5 NA TGTGCCAGCAGTTACTCCGACCTTGGCTATGGCTACACCTTC CASSYSDLGYGYTF
NA TRBJ1-2 TRBV19 NA TGTGCCAGTAGTATACTTGGGTCCTATGGCTACACCTTC CASSILGSYGYTF
NA TRBJ2-3 TRBV12-3/TRBV12-4 NA TGTGCCAGCAGTTGGTCGGGCTTACCAGATACGCAGTATTTT CASSWSGLPDTQYF
few TRBJ2-1 TRBV6-1 NA TGTGCCAGCACGGCGGATGCCTACAATGAGCAGTTCTTC CASTADAYNEQFF
once TRBJ2-3 TRBV11-2 NA TGTGCCAGCAGTTCCCTCCCCGGGACTTCTAATTTT CASSSLPGTSNF
few TRBJ2-2 TRBV5-4 NA TGTGCCAGCAAACAGGGATCGAACACCGGGGAGCTGTTTTTT CASKQGSNTGELFF
few TRBJ1-2 TRBV7-2 NA TGTGCCAGCAGCTTAGAGGCGGTTTATGGCTACACCTTC CASSLEAVYGYTF
NA TRBJ2-7 TRBV29-1 NA TGCAGCGTTCGGAACCACGAGCAGTACTTC CSVRNHEQYF
few TRBJ2-7 TRBV7-6 NA TGTGCCAGCAGCGGCGTGGGGTCTAACTCCTACGAGCAGTACTTC CASSGVGSNSYEQYF
NA TRBJ2-7 TRBV5-1 NA TGCGCCAGCAGCTTGGCTTCACGAGGTGGTAGCGAGCAGTACTTC CASSLASRGGSEQYF
NA TRBJ1-1 TRBV12-3/TRBV12-4 NA TGTGCCAGCAGTTTATGGGCAGGGAACACTGAAGCTTTCTTT CASSLWAGNTEAFF
few TRBJ1-2 TRBV29-1 NA TGCAGCGTTGACGGGGGACTGTCTGATGGCTACACCTTC CSVDGGLSDGYTF